This TCR beta chain came from a study of T cell changes during pregnancy in multiple sclerosis. TCRdb's table, derived via immunoSEQ multiplex PCR, lists solely in-frame clones and lacks some. The sample records some 85,000 clones, nearly 95% being singletons. V was shortened by 7 bases and J by 1 base, with 16 bases between the two germline ends. This CDR3 spans 15 amino acids. Germline V gives CDR1 GTSNPN, CDR2 SVGIG (reference sequence). The TCR was taken from a female donor with multiple sclerosis, enrolled in a pregnancy study. This chain links TRBV30 with TRBJ2-2; a possible D gene is TRBD2 (6 bases). The specimen was peripheral blood, collected in the second trimester of pregnancy. The CDR3 nucleotides are TGTGCCTCTAAGGGCGGGAATCTGAACACCGGGGAGCTGTTTTTT. This codes for CASKGGNLNTGELFF.